Following are 10 T cell receptor beta chains from one sample sequenced in a study of T cell clones after liver transplantation. The table came from immunoSEQ multiplex PCR; TCRdb's copy has only in-frame clones and leaves some out. The sample includes about 17,000 clones, around 84% seen only once; the top ten take approximately 35%. Material: CD8+ T cells from blood, obtained 48 months after liver transplant. Source of these receptors: a human patient who received a liver transplant. The T cells may partly be graft donor cells.

V is TRBV6-5 and J is TRBJ2-5, with D hard to call. From germline, CDR1 is MNHEY and CDR2 SVGAGI. The CDR3 is made up of 13 amino acids. The V and J ends lost 3 bases and 1 base respectively, with 6 bases between them. In DNA, the CDR3 is TGTGCCAGCAGTTATCGAGTCCAAGAGACCCAGTACTTC. Amino acid sequence: CASSYRVQETQYF.

The V and J genes are TRBV7-9 and TRBJ2-3, with D unclear. Deletions cut 3 bases from V and 1 base from J, with 2 bases between. The germline V gene encodes CDR1 SEHNR and CDR2 FQNEAQ (reference sequence). CDR3 size: 12 residues. CDR3 region: CASSLGTDTQYF. The CDR3 nucleotides read TGTGCCAGCAGCTTGGGCACAGATACGCAGTATTTT.

A few counts support this clone. This sample also contains other DNA sequences that code for the same CDR3. The chain carries TRBV7-9 and TRBJ2-1; TRBD1 agrees at 8 bases. The V segment lost 4 bases and the J segment 7 bases; nucleotides outside the gene matches: 6. This CDR3 region has 14 residues. Germline V gene data show CDR1 as SEHNR and CDR2 as FQNEAQ (reference sequence). The CDR3, as DNA: TGTGCCAGCAGCTCATCCGGGACAGGAAATGAGCAGTTCTTC. It yields the protein CASSSSGTGNEQFF.

V is TRBV11-2 and J is TRBJ1-5; D not resolved. Trimming left V 3 bases short and J 6 bases short, with 9 bases between. CDR1 SGHAT and CDR2 FQNNGV come from the germline V gene. The CDR3 extends over 13 amino acids. The DNA for the CDR3 is TGTGCCAGCAGCTTCAAGAGTGGTCAGCCCCAGCATTTT. Its protein is CASSFKSGQPQHF.

V and J are TRBV27 and TRBJ2-7; perhaps TRBD1 as D (5 bases). The V gene's germline CDR1 is MNHEY and CDR2 SMNVEV (reference sequence). The V gene lost 6 bases and the J gene lost 3 bases, with 15 bases spanning the gap. The CDR3 length is 14 residues. The CDR3: CASRMQGMIYEQYF. CDR3 coding DNA: TGTGCCAGCAGGATGCAGGGAATGATCTACGAGCAGTACTTC.

This clone appeared a few times. The chain couples TRBV7-2 to TRBJ2-7; possibly TRBD1 or TRBD2 for D (5 bases each). The germline V and J ends were trimmed by 4 bases and 6 bases, with 13 bases remaining between them. Germline lookup yields CDR1 SGHTA and CDR2 FQGNSA. The CDR3 spans 13 residues. CDR3 sequence (DNA): TGTGCCAGCAGCTCCTGGCCCGGGGCCGAGCAGTACTTC. It encodes CASSSWPGAEQYF.

The chain couples TRBV12-5 to TRBJ1-2; weak D call: TRBD1 (5 bases). This CDR3 has 14 residues. Trimming stripped 1 base from V and 3 bases from J, with 9 bases between. Per germline, CDR1 LGHNT and CDR2 FRNRAP. The CDR3 DNA follows: TGTGCTAGTGGTTTGGGGGGGACGGACTATGGCTACACCTTC. Its translation: CASGLGGTDYGYTF.

The chain uses TRBV7-9 and TRBJ2-1; 10 nucleotides match TRBD2. CDR3 length: 16 amino acids. Per germline, CDR1 SEHNR and CDR2 FQNEAQ (reference sequence). V lost 5 bases and J lost 1; bases outside the gene matches: 5. The CDR3 region has the DNA TGTGCCAGCAGCCTTTCTAGCGGGAGTTCCTACAATGAGCAGTTCTTC. Residues: CASSLSSGSSYNEQFF. Based on the CDR3 plus reference TRBV7-9 and TRBJ2-1, the full variable domain is DTGVSQNPRHKITKRGQNVTFRCDPISEHNRLYWYRQTLGQGPEFLTYFQNEAQLEKSRLLSDRFSAERPKGSFSTLEIQRTEQGDSAMYLCASSLSSGSSYNEQFFGPGTRLTVL.

This clone was detected a few times. This chain uses TRBV4-3 with TRBJ1-5; unclear D gene. From germline, CDR1 is LGHNA and CDR2 YSLEER. The CDR3 sequence is 15 residues long. V lost 0 bases and J 0 bases, leaving 6 bases between the germline ends. The CDR3 DNA reads TGCGCCAGCAGCCAAGACAGATATAGCAATCAGCCCCAGCATTTT. Protein product: CASSQDRYSNQPQHF.

The gene calls are TRBV5-8 and TRBJ1-4; maybe TRBD1 (5 bases). The germline V and J ends were trimmed by 2 bases and 7 bases, with 12 bases remaining between them. Germline V gene lookup returns CDR1 SGHTS and CDR2 YDEGEE. The CDR3 runs to 14 residues. As DNA, the CDR3 is TGTGCCAGCAGCTTCGGCGTCGGGGGTGAAAAACTGTTTTTT. Translating it yields CASSFGVGGEKLFF. The whole variable domain, remainder taken from reference TRBV5-8 and TRBJ1-4, is EAGVTQSPTHLIKTRGQQATLRCSPISGHTSVYWYQQALGLGLQFLLWYDEGEERNRGNFPPRFSGRQFPNYSSELNVNALELEDSALYLCASSFGVGGEKLFFGSGTQLSVL.